Listed here are 11 T cell receptor beta chains from one sample, sequenced in a study of blood T cell repertoires in COVID-19. Here immunoSEQ multiplex PCR was the method, and the copy in TCRdb shows in-frame clones only, minus some. The sample shows 300,000 to 400,000 clones, around 91% of them seen only once. Sequenced material: peripheral blood. Source of these receptors: a woman under 30 who had recovered from COVID-19.

The V and J genes are TRBV9 and TRBJ2-3, with 7 bases aligning to TRBD2. V gave up 5 bases and J gave up 1 base; unmatched junction bases: 7. Per the germline V gene, CDR1 is SGDLS and CDR2 is YYNGEE. The CDR3 covers 15 residues. CDR3 loop: CASSRLASGTDTQYF. The CDR3, as DNA: TGTGCCAGCAGTCGACTAGCTTCAGGCACAGATACGCAGTATTTT.

The chain couples TRBV6-4 to TRBJ2-1; 11 bases line up with TRBD2. This CDR3 comprises 16 residues. The germline CDR1 and CDR2 sequences are MRHNA and SNTAGT. The junction had 7 bases not matched to a gene; V was cut back by 5 bases and J by 4 bases. CDR3 loop: CASSPSGTSGYNEQFF. The CDR3 DNA is TGTGCCAGCAGTCCTAGCGGGACTAGCGGATACAATGAGCAGTTCTTC.

A single count supports this clone. The chain recombines TRBV2 with TRBJ1-4; 7 positions agree with TRBD1. V was clipped by 7 bases and J by 4 bases; unmatched bases: 6. The V gene's germline CDR1 is SNHLY and CDR2 FYNNEI. The CDR3 has 14 residues. As DNA, the CDR3 is TGTGCCAGCAAAACAGGGGCGGGTAATGAAAAACTGTTTTTT. Translated, it gives CASKTGAGNEKLFF.

The chain links TRBV5-4 to TRBJ1-3; D is ambiguous. The germline V and J ends were trimmed by 3 bases and 0 bases, with 10 bases remaining between them. This CDR3 has 15 amino acids. Germline V gene data show CDR1 as SGHNT and CDR2 as YYREEE (reference sequence). The CDR3 nucleotides are TGTGCCAGCAGCTCGATCGGGATCTCTGGAAACACCATATATTTT. This encodes CASSSIGISGNTIYF.

This clone has a single count. This chain links TRBV28 with TRBJ2-1, with D hard to call. The CDR3 spans 13 residues. Trimming pared 6 bases from V and 9 bases from J, leaving 15 bases between. Germline V gene data show CDR1 as MDHEN and CDR2 as SYDVKM. The CDR3, as DNA: TGTGCCAGCAGCCCCGCTAGGTTCGGTGAGCAGTTCTTC. Translating it yields CASSPARFGEQFF.

The chain couples TRBV5-4 to TRBJ1-6; 12 bases agree with TRBD1. The germline CDR1 and CDR2 sequences are SGHNT and YYREEE (reference sequence). The CDR3 spans 16 residues. After removal of 4 bases from V and 9 bases from J, the junction contained 8 bases not matched to a gene. Here the CDR3 reads CASSHGTGGEGSPLHF. In nucleotides, the CDR3 is TGTGCCAGCAGCCATGGGACAGGGGGCGAAGGTTCACCCCTCCACTTT.

J is TRBJ2-3 and V is TRBV9, with 9 bases that match TRBD2. Germline V lookup: CDR1 SGDLS, CDR2 YYNGEE. The ends lost 4 bases at V and 4 bases at J; junction bases unmatched: 10. The CDR3 runs to 16 residues. In nucleotides, the CDR3 is TGTGCCAGCAGCCCCGAGGGCGGGAGGGGCGCAGATACGCAGTATTTT. It encodes CASSPEGGRGADTQYF. Variable domain in full (rest from reference TRBV9 and TRBJ2-3): DSGVTQTPKHLITATGQRVTLRCSPRSGDLSVYWYQQSLDQGLQFLIQYYNGEERAKGNILERFSAQQFPDLHSELNLSSLELGDSALYFCASSPEGGRGADTQYFGPGTRLTVL.

J is TRBJ1-2 and V is TRBV11-3; D possibly corresponds to TRBD1 (5 bases). Trimming removed 0 bases from V and 3 bases from J, with 11 bases in between. CDR1 SGHNT and CDR2 YENEEA come from the germline V gene. The CDR3 contains 15 residues. The CDR3 sequence: CASSLDWGEDYGYTF. The DNA of the CDR3 is TGTGCCAGCAGCTTAGATTGGGGGGAGGACTATGGCTACACCTTC.

The V and J genes are TRBV21-1 and TRBJ2-3; the D segment call TRBD2 is taken from the table without a DNA check. TRBV21-1 is termed a pseudogene. This CDR3 spans 18 amino acids. The CDR3 DNA reads TGTGCCAGCAGCAACGCCCCCCCTCCAGCGACTAGCACAGATACGCAGTATTTT. Residues: CASSNAPPPATSTDTQYF.

This sequence joins TRBV6-2 or TRBV6-3 and TRBJ1-1; D is ambiguous. Trimming took 5 bases from V and 0 from J, leaving 16 bases between them. The CDR3 runs to 16 residues. Per the germline V gene, CDR1 is MNHEY and CDR2 is SVGEGT. The chain's CDR3 is CASSTQRGDLNTEAFF. CDR3 bases: TGTGCCAGCAGTACGCAACGTGGAGATCTGAACACTGAAGCTTTCTTT.

This clone was seen a handful of times. The V call is TRBV13, the J call TRBJ1-2; a possible D gene is TRBD1 (5 bases). Germline V lookup: CDR1 PRHDT, CDR2 FYEKMQ (reference sequence). With 9 bases removed from V and 7 bases from J, the gap between germline ends came to 18 bases. The CDR3 contains 13 residues. The CDR3 spells CASALGRVSGYTF. CDR3 bases: TGTGCCAGTGCTCTGGGCAGGGTCTCTGGCTACACCTTC. Full variable domain (rest looked up from reference TRBV13 and TRBJ1-2): AAGVIQSPRHLIKEKRETATLKCYPIPRHDTVYWYQQGPGQDPQFLISFYEKMQSDKGSIPDRFSAQQFSDYHSELNMSSLELGDSALYFCASALGRVSGYTFGSGTRLTVV.